Below, 3 T cell receptor beta chains from the same sample are listed, as sequenced in a study of cytomegalovirus exposure and HLA in healthy donors. With 60 Vbeta and 13 Jbeta primers, the PCR was carried out. Sequencing was performed with immunoSEQ multiplex PCR; in TCRdb, only in-frame clones are kept and a portion is missing. The table includes under 200,000 clones, roughly 79% detected once. The sequenced sample consisted of PBMCs. The receptors were gathered from a male donor in good health and CMV-seropositive.

J is TRBJ1-4 and V is TRBV9, with D possibly being TRBD1 (5 bases). V lost 3 bases and J 8 bases, leaving 23 bases between the germline ends. The germline V gene has CDR1 SGDLS and CDR2 YYNGEE. This CDR3 is built from 17 residues. CDR3 DNA: TGTGCCAGCAGCGCGGCTACCGGAGGGGAGATTAAGGAAAAACTGTTTTTT. Translating it yields CASSAATGGEIKEKLFF.

V gene TRBV18 combines with J gene TRBJ1-1; TRBD1 aligns across 9 bases. Germline V gives CDR1 KGHSH, CDR2 LQKENI. This CDR3 comprises 13 residues. J was trimmed by 3 bases and V by 6 bases; bases with no gene match: 2. DNA for the CDR3: TGTGCCAGCTCGCGACAGGGGGACACTGAAGCTTTCTTT. It specifies CASSRQGDTEAFF.

The CDR3 region is CASSGGSWGAFF. In DNA form, the CDR3 reads TGCGCCAGCTCAGGGGGGTCCTGGGGAGCTTTCTTT. The chain employs TRBV4-1 and TRBJ1-1; TRBD1 aligns across 7 bases. The CDR3 is made up of 12 amino acids. The germline V gene has CDR1 MGHRA and CDR2 YSYEKL. The ends lost 8 bases at V and 10 bases at J; junction bases unmatched: 10.